This paragraph covers one T cell receptor (beta chain) sequence. It was with random hexamers that roughly 0.5 to 1 ug RNA was reverse transcribed. TCRdb reanalysed the immunoSEQ multiplex PCR reads using MiXCR and keeps one entry per CDR3 protein. This repertoire shows roughly 250,000 distinct CDR3 sequences, almost 97% found once; its top ten account for approximately 0.094%. The sample is drawn from a study of CD8 T cells in Susac syndrome. This CDR3 spans 15 amino acids. Deletions cut 2 bases from V and 2 bases from J, with 10 bases between. The chain employs TRBV12-3 or TRBV12-4 and TRBJ2-1; TRBD2 might be the D (5 bases). Sequenced sample: CD4+ T cells from PBMCs. This TCR was sampled from a human donor with Susac syndrome. The CDR3 protein is CASSLRETAYNEQFF. CDR3 DNA sequence: TGTGCCAGCAGTTTAAGGGAGACGGCCTACAATGAGCAGTTCTTC.